This TCR beta chain stems from a study of control samples from healthy donors and cancer patients. V was shortened by 0 bases and J by 6 bases, with 14 bases between the two germline ends. Per the germline V gene, CDR1 is SGHTA and CDR2 is FQGNSA. CDR3 size: 16 residues. The assay was immunoSEQ multiplex PCR, and TCRdb's table has in-frame clones only and misses some. The sample records approximately 170,000 clones, 92% being singletons. The chain couples TRBV7-2 to TRBJ2-2, with TRBD1 as a possible D gene (6 bases). The origin of this receptor is a woman in her 30s in good health. Sequenced input: blood. Here the CDR3 reads CASSLAPGHRSGELFF. In DNA, the CDR3 is TGTGCCAGCAGCTTAGCTCCGGGACACAGATCCGGGGAGCTGTTTTTT.